This T cell receptor (beta chain) was documented in a study of blood T cell repertoires in COVID-19 (dated by TCRdb to about 2020). For context, the study as a whole: Samples from collaborators originated in the United States, Italy and Spain and spanned both the acute and convalescent phases of COVID-19. The material from the prospective study consisted of cDNA or gDNA derived from T cells, B-cell-depleted T cells, or PBMCs. Deeply sampled blood TCRbeta repertoires from subjects exposed to, actively infected with, or recovered from COVID-19 were included in the dataset. The repertoires were made available in a free public database intended to serve as a resource for research on the immune response to SARS-CoV-2. Samples were obtained from the ongoing ImmuneRACE study (first 160 participants) and from over 1,000 subjects provided by 6 global collaborators. Sample metadata almost always included a de-identified subject ID, COVID-19 status, age in years and sex. HLA class I and class II types, where available, came from metadata supplied by the sample provider rather than from assay-based typing.

Enrolling through a virtual design, the prospective study's participants ranged in age from roughly 18 to 89 years and lived across about two dozen United States geographic areas. In the prospective study, cohorts were assigned on the basis of participant-reported clinical history obtained from a screening survey and a study questionnaire. ImmuneRACE Cohort 3 recovered participants were defined by two consecutive negative NP/OP PCR tests, healthcare professional clearance, or symptom resolution. Mobile phlebotomists in the prospective study collected whole blood, serum and a nasopharyngeal or oropharyngeal swab from every participant. Over an approximately 2-month period, participants in the prospective study had the option of providing additional blood draws and questionnaires. Before DNA extraction, prospective study blood samples were shipped either frozen or at room temperature. Spanning cysteine to phenylalanine, the CDR3 consists of 14 amino acids. This entry keeps only the CDR3 DNA: 42 bases, framed from base 1. Trimming removed 5 bases from V and 5 bases from J; the gene matches leave 5 bases unexplained. The germline V gene (reference sequence) yields SEHNR for CDR1 and FQNEAQ for CDR2.

About this clone: Its antigen remains unidentified. One base away there is no much larger clone; base qualities are not given.

What the research found in general, with its limitations: The amount of clinical and demographic metadata varied by source and participant and was provided uncurated.

The immunoSEQ Assay, a bias-controlled multiplex PCR, was used to amplify TCRbeta CDR3 regions from genomic DNA. For the original study's pipeline: Within the assay, amplification of reference gene primers was used to estimate how many nucleated cells each sample contained. To quantify the absolute abundance of each unique TCRbeta CDR3 rearrangement, sequence reads were collapsed and filtered. For each sample, productive Simpson clonality was calculated as the square root of Simpson's diversity index over productive rearrangements. TCRdb provides this immuneACCESS table in a form limited to in-frame rearrangements. Some clones are lacking; in checked studies, under half of them reflect an unresolved V gene, and why the rest are absent is not known. V and J calls and clone size are those listed in that table; D and trimming were worked out from the DNA. The sample data list about 260,000 clones, and approximately 85% of these were observed just once. Around 2% of the sample comes from the top ten.

This receptor was taken from a woman between 45 and 60 years old who had recovered from COVID-19. Material for sequencing was PBMCs or T cells enriched from blood (not recorded which). The sequence links TRBV7-9 to TRBJ2-7; TRBD1 agrees with 11 junctional bases. CDR3 loop: CASSPGQGENEQYF. The DNA reads as follows: TGTGCCAGCAGCCCGGGACAGGGGGAAAACGAGCAGTACTTC. The full variable domain, completed from the reference TRBV7-9 and TRBJ2-7 proteins outside the CDR3, reads DTGVSQNPRHKITKRGQNVTFRCDPISEHNRLYWYRQTLGQGPEFLTYFQNEAQLEKSRLLSDRFSAERPKGSFSTLEIQRTEQGDSAMYLCASSPGQGENEQYFGPGTRLTVT.